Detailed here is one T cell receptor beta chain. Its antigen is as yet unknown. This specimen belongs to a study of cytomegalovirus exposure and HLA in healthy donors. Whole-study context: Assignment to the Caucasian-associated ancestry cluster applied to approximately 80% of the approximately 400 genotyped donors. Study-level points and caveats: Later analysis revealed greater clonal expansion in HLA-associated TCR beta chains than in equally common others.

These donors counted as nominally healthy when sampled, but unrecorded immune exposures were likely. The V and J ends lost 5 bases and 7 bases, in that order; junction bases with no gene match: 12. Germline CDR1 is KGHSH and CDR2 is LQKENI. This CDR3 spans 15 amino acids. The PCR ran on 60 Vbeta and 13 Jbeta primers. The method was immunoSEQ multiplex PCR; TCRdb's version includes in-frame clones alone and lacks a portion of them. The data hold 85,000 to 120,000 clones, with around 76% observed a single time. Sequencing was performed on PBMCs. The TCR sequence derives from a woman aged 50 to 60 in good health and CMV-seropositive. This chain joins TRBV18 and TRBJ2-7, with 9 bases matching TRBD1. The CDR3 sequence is CASSAYRDRAVEQYF. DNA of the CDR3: TGTGCCAGCTCAGCATATCGGGACAGGGCGGTAGAGCAGTACTTC. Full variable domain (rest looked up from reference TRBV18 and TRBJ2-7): NAGVMQNPRHLVRRRGQEARLRCSPMKGHSHVYWYRQLPEEGLKFMVYLQKENIIDESGMPKERFSAEFPKEGPSILRIQQVVRGDSAAYFCASSAYRDRAVEQYFGPGTRLTVT.